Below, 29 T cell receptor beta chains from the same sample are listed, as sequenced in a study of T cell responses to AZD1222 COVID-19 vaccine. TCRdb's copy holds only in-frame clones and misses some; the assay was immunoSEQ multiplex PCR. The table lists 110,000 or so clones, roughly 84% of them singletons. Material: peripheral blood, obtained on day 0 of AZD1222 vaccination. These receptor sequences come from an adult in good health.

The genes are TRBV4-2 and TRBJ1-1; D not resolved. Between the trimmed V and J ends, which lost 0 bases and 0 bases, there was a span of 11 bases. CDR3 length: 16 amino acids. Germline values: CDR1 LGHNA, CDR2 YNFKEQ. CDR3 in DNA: TGTGCCAGCAGCCAAGATTTCTCGGGCGTGAACACTGAAGCTTTCTTT. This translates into CASSQDFSGVNTEAFF.

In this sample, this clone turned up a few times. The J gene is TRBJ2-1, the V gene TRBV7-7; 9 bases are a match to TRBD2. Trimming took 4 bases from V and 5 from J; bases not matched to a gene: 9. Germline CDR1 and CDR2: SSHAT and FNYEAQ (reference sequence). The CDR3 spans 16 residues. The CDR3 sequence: CASSSGGGGVHNEQFF. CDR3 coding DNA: TGTGCCAGCAGCTCCGGAGGCGGGGGGGTCCACAATGAGCAGTTCTTC.

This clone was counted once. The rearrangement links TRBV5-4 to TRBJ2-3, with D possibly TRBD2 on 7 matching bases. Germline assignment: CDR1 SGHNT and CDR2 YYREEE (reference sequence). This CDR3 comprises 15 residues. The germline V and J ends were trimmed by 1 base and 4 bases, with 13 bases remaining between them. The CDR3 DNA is TGTGCCAGCAGCTTGCCAGGGAGGGGGGCAGATACGCAGTATTTT. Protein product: CASSLPGRGADTQYF.

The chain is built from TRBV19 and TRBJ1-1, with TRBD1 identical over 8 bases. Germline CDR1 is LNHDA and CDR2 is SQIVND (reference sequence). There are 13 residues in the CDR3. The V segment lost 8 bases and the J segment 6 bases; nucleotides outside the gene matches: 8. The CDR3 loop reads CASGQGIGAEAFF. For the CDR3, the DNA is TGTGCCAGTGGACAGGGCATAGGGGCTGAAGCTTTCTTT.

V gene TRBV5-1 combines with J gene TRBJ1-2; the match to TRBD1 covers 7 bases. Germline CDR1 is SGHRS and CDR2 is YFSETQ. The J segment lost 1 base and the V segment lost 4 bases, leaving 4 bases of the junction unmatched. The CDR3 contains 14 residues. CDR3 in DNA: TGCGCCAGCAGCCCGGACAGGTATAACTATGGCTACACCTTC. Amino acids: CASSPDRYNYGYTF.

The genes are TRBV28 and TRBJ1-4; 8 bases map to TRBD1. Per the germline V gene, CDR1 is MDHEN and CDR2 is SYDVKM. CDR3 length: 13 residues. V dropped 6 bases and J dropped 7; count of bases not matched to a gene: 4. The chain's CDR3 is CASSGQGSEKLFF. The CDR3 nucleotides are TGTGCCAGCAGCGGACAGGGAAGTGAAAAACTGTTTTTT.

The CDR3: CASSLVTGAPGNEQFF. CDR3 bases: TGTGCCAGCAGCTTAGTTACAGGGGCGCCCGGGAATGAGCAGTTCTTC. The rearrangement joins TRBV11-3 to TRBJ2-1; 7 positions match TRBD1. The CDR3 runs 16 residues. Germline CDR1 reads SGHNT; CDR2 reads YENEEA. Trimming at V came to 1 base and at J to 7 bases, leaving 10 bases not matched to a gene.

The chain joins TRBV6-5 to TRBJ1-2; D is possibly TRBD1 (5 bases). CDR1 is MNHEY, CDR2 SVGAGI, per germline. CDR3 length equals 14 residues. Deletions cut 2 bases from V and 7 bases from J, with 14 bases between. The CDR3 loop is CASSYTQETGGYTF. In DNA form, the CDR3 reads TGTGCCAGCAGTTACACACAGGAGACTGGTGGCTACACCTTC.

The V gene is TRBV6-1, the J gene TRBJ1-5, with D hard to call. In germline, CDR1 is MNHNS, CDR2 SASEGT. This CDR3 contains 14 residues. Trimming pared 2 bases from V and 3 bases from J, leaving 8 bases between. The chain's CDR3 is CASSERWSNQPQHF. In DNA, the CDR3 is TGTGCCAGCAGTGAACGCTGGTCCAATCAGCCCCAGCATTTT.

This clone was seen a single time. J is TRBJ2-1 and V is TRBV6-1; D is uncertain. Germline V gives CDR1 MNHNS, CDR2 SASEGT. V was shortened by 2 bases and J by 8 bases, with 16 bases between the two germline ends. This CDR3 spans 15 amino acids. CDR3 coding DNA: TGTGCCAGCAGTGAAACCCCGGCTTTGGACCATGAGCAGTTCTTC. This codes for CASSETPALDHEQFF.

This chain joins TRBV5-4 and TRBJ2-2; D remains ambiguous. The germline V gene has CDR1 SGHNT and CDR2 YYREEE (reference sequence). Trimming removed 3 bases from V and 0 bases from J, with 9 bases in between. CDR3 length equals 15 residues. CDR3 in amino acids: CASSSRVTNTGELFF. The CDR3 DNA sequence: TGTGCCAGCAGCTCCCGGGTGACGAACACCGGGGAGCTGTTTTTT.

The CDR3 DNA follows: TGTGCCAGCAGCCCGCCTCGGAGGGATAATTCACCCCTCCACTTT. Its translation: CASSPPRRDNSPLHF. This chain uses TRBV21-1 with TRBJ1-6. TRBV21-1 is an annotated pseudogene. This CDR3 spans 15 amino acids.

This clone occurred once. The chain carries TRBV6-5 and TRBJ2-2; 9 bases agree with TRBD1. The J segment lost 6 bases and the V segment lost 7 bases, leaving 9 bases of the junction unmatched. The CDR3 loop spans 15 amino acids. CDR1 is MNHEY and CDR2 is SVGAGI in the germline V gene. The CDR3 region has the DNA TGTGCCAGCACCCTGAGGACAGGGGAGGCCGGGGAGCTGTTTTTT. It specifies CASTLRTGEAGELFF.

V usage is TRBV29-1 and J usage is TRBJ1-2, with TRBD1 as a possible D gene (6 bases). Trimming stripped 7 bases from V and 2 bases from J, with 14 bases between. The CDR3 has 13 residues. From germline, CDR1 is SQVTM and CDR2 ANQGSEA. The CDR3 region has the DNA TGCAGCGGAACGCTGGACAGAAACTATGGCTACACCTTC. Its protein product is CSGTLDRNYGYTF.

CDR3 in amino acids: CATSRTEVQGYTF. The CDR3 nucleotides are TGTGCCACCAGCCGGACAGAGGTGCAAGGCTACACCTTC. The chain links TRBV15 to TRBJ1-2; maybe TRBD1 (6 bases). Germline loops: CDR1 LNHNV, CDR2 YYDKDF (reference sequence). CDR3 length: 13 amino acids. V was trimmed by 5 bases and J by 8 bases, leaving 15 bases between them.

This CDR3 is CASSPTSGGAHEQFF. The CDR3 DNA reads TGCGCCAGCAGCCCGACTAGCGGGGGGGCCCATGAGCAGTTCTTC. The rearrangement joins TRBV10-2 to TRBJ2-1; 14 nucleotides match TRBD2. This CDR3 is 15 amino acids long. V lost 6 bases and J lost 8; bases outside the gene matches: 6. The V gene's germline CDR1 is WSHSY and CDR2 SAAADI.

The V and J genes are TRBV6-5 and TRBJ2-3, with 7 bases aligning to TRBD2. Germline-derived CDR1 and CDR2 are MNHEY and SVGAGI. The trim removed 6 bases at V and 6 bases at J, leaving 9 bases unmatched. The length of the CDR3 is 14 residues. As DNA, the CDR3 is TGTGCCAGCAGACCGGGACTATCAATGGATACGCAGTATTTT. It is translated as CASRPGLSMDTQYF.

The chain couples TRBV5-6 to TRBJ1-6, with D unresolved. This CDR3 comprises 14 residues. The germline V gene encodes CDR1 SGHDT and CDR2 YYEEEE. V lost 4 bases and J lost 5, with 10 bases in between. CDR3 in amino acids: CASSGPRDNSPLHF. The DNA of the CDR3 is TGTGCCAGCAGCGGTCCACGCGATAATTCACCCCTCCACTTT.

The CDR3 sequence: CASSSVYRDEKLFF. As DNA, the CDR3 is TGTGCCAGCAGCTCAGTCTACCGGGATGAAAAACTGTTTTTT. This chain connects TRBV14 to TRBJ1-4; D call uncertain. The CDR3 loop spans 14 amino acids. From germline, CDR1 is SGHDN and CDR2 FVKESK. V was cut by 5 bases and J by 6 bases, with 13 bases left in between.

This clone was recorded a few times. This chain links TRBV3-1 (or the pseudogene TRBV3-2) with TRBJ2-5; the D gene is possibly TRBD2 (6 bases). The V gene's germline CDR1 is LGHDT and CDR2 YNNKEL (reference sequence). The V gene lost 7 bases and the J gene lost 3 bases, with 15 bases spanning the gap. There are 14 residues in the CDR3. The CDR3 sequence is CASKYSGGKETQYF. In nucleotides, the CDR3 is TGTGCCAGCAAATATTCCGGAGGGAAAGAGACCCAGTACTTC.

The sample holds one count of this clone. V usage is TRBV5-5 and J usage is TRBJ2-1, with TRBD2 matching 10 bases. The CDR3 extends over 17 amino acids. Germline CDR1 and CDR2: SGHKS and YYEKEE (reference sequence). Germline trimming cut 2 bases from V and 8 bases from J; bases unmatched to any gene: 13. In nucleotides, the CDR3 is TGTGCCAGCAGCTTCTACCGGGCTAGCGGGGGATTTGATGAGCAGTTCTTC. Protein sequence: CASSFYRASGGFDEQFF.

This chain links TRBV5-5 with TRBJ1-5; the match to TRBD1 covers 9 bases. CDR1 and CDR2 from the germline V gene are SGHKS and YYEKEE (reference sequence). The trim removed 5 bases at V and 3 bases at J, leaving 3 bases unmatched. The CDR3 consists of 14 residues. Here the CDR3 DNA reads TGTGCCAGCAGGTGGACAGGGGACAATCAGCCCCAGCATTTT. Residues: CASRWTGDNQPQHF.

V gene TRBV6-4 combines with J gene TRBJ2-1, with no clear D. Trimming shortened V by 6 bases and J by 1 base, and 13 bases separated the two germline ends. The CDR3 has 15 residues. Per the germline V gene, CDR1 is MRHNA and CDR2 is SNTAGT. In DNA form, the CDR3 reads TGTGCCAGCAGGAAGACTGTACATTCCTACAATGAGCAGTTCTTC. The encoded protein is CASRKTVHSYNEQFF.

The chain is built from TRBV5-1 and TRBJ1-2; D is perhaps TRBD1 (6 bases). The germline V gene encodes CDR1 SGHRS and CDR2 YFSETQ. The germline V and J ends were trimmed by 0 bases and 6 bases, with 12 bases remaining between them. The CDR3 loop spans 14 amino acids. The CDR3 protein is CASSLADSLDGYTF. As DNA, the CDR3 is TGCGCCAGCAGCTTGGCGGACAGCTTAGATGGCTACACCTTC.

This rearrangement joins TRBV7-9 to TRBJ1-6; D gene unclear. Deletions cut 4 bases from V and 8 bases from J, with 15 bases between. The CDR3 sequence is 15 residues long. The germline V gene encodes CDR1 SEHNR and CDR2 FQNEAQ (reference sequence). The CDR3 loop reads CASSSTLLGDSPLHF. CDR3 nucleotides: TGTGCCAGCAGCTCTACCCTATTGGGTGATTCACCCCTCCACTTT. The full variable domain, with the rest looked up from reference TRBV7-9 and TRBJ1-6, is DTGVSQNPRHKITKRGQNVTFRCDPISEHNRLYWYRQTLGQGPEFLTYFQNEAQLEKSRLLSDRFSAERPKGSFSTLEIQRTEQGDSAMYLCASSSTLLGDSPLHFGNGTRLTVT.

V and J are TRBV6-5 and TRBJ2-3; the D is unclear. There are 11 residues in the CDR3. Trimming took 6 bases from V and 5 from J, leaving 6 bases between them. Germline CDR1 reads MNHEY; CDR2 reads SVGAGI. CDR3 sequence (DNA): TGTGCCAGCAGGTTTGGAGATACGCAGTATTTT. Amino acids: CASRFGDTQYF.

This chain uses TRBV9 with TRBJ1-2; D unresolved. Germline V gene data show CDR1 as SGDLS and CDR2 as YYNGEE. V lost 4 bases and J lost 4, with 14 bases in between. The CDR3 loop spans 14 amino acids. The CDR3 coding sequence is TGTGCCAGCAGCCGTGAACGGACGGGCTATGGCTACACCTTC. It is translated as CASSRERTGYGYTF.

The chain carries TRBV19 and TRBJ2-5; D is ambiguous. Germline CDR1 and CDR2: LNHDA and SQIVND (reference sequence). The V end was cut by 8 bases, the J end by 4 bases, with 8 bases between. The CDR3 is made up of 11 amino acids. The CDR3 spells CASQVGETQYF. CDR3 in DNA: TGTGCCAGTCAAGTCGGAGAGACCCAGTACTTC.

The CDR3 bases are TGCGCCAGCAGCCAAGGACAGGGGGCTAACTATGGCTACACCTTC. Encoded protein: CASSQGQGANYGYTF. This chain links TRBV5-1 with TRBJ1-2; 10 bases match TRBD1. The germline gives CDR1 SGHRS, CDR2 YFSETQ. The CDR3 spans 15 residues. The trim removed 4 bases at V and 0 bases at J, leaving 3 bases unmatched. Looking up the rest from reference TRBV5-1 and TRBJ1-2 gives the full variable domain: KAGVTQTPRYLIKTRGQQVTLSCSPISGHRSVSWYQQTPGQGLQFLFEYFSETQRNKGNFPGRFSGRQFSNSRSEMNVSTLELGDSALYLCASSQGQGANYGYTFGSGTRLTVV.